This TCR beta chain was identified in a study of T cells in Graves' hyperthyroidism and ophthalmopathy. Notes on the study in general: A 13 V-J model separated ophthalmopathy from stable hyperthyroidism. In the blood, most expanded thyroid clonotypes above 0.001 appeared as well.

Concerning this clonotype itself: Its antigen remains unknown.

Researchers amplified the TCR beta CDR3 regions from RNA transcripts. In the first-round RT-PCR of the TCR CDR3, the HTBI primer set was used. TCRdb re-analysed the multiplex PCR reads in MiXCR, keeping a single row per CDR3 protein. The sample records some 600,000 distinct CDR3 sequences, about 15% being singletons. Hyperthyroidism in the patients, aged 18 to 65, was newly diagnosed and under 2 months in duration. The receptor was derived from a woman in her 30s with Graves' hyperthyroidism that later progressed to Graves' ophthalmopathy. The sequenced sample was blood.

CDR3 nucleotide sequence: TGCGCCAGCAGCCAAGAGCCAGCGGGAACTACCGGGGAGCTGTTTTTT. It codes for CASSQEPAGTTGELFF. The gene calls are TRBV4-3 and TRBJ2-2; 7 bases line up with TRBD2. There are 16 residues in the CDR3. CDR1 and CDR2 (germline): LGHNA, YSLEER. Germline trimming cut 0 bases from V and 5 bases from J; bases unmatched to any gene: 6.